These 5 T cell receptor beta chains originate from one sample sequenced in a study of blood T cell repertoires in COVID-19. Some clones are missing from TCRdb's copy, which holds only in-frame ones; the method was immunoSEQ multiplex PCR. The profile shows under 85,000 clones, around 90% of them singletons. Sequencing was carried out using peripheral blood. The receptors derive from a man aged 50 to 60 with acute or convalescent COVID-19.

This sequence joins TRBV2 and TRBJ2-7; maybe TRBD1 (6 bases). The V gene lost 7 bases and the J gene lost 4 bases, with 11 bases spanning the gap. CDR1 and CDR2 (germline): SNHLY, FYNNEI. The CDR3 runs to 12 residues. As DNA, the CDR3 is TGTGCCAGCAAGGACAGAACATACGAGCAGTACTTC. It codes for CASKDRTYEQYF.

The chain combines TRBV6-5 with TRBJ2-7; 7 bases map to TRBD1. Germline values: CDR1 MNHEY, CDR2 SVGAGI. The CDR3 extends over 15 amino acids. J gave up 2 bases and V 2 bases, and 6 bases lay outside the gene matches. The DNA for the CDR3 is TGTGCCAGCAGTTACGCGTACAGGGGAACCTACGAGCAGTACTTC. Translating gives CASSYAYRGTYEQYF.

CDR3 nucleotides: TGTGCCAGTAGCTCAACAGGGGCAGGCTACACCTTC. Translated, it gives CASSSTGAGYTF. The chain joins TRBV19 to TRBJ1-2, with 7 bases lining up with TRBD1. The germline V gene encodes CDR1 LNHDA and CDR2 SQIVND (reference sequence). V was pared by 6 bases and J by 8 bases, with 6 bases of the junction left unmatched. There are 12 residues in the CDR3.

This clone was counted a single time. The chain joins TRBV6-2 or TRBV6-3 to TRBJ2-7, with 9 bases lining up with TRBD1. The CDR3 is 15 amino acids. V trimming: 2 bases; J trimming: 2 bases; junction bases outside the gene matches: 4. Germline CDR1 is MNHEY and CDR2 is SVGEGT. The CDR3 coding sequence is TGTGCCAGCAGTTACGACAGGGGGATAGCCTACGAGCAGTACTTC. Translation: CASSYDRGIAYEQYF.

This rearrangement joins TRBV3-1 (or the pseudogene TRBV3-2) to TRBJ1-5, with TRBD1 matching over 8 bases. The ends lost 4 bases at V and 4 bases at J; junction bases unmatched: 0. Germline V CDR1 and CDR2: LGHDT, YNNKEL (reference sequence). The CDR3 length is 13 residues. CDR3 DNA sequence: TGTGCCAGCAGCCGACAGGGGAATCAGCCCCAGCATTTT. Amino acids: CASSRQGNQPQHF.